A single sample is the source of the 9 T cell receptor beta chains below, sequenced in a study of PD-L1 blockade in urothelial cancer. The table came from immunoSEQ multiplex PCR; TCRdb's copy has only in-frame clones and leaves some out. The table has under 120,000 clones, about 85% seen once. The material was PBMCs, obtained around atezolizumab (anti-PD-L1) treatment. The receptors were gathered from a man aged 50 to 60 with urothelial cancer.

J is TRBJ1-1 and V is TRBV5-6, with 8 bases aligning to TRBD1. This CDR3 region has 15 residues. Germline V gene lookup returns CDR1 SGHDT and CDR2 YYEEEE. Trimming took 1 base from V and 2 from J; bases not matched to a gene: 4. The CDR3 region has the DNA TGTGCCAGCAGCTTGTTGGCAGGGGGCAACACTGAAGCTTTCTTT. Amino acid sequence: CASSLLAGGNTEAFF.

About this clone: Other DNA sequences in this sample translate to the same CDR3. This chain joins TRBV5-1 and TRBJ2-3, with TRBD1 matching over 7 bases. This CDR3 is built from 14 residues. CDR1 SGHRS and CDR2 YFSETQ come from the germline V gene. V lost 4 bases and J lost 2; bases outside the gene matches: 4. The CDR3 sequence is CASSVGQTTDTQYF. The CDR3 nucleotides are TGCGCCAGCAGCGTGGGACAGACCACAGATACGCAGTATTTT.

This clone was observed once. The V call is TRBV2, the J call TRBJ1-3, with D possibly matching TRBD1 (5 bases). The germline V and J ends were trimmed by 4 bases and 0 bases, with 10 bases remaining between them. Germline assignment: CDR1 SNHLY and CDR2 FYNNEI. This CDR3 region has 15 residues. The DNA of the CDR3 is TGTGCCAGCAGTGCTGGACAAAGCTCTGGAAACACCATATATTTT. Its translation: CASSAGQSSGNTIYF.

This rearrangement joins TRBV29-1 to TRBJ1-1; possible D gene TRBD1, 6 bases. Germline lookup yields CDR1 SQVTM and CDR2 ANQGSEA. Trimming took off 5 bases at V and 3 bases at J, with 19 bases between the two ends. This CDR3 is built from 15 residues. CDR3 DNA: TGCAGCGTTAGTTCGGGGGGGGGCAGATACACTGAAGCTTTCTTT. Amino acid sequence: CSVSSGGGRYTEAFF.

The chain employs TRBV7-9 and TRBJ1-1, with D uncertain. The V gene's germline CDR1 is SEHNR and CDR2 FQNEAQ (reference sequence). V was cut by 0 bases and J by 1 base, with 9 bases left in between. The CDR3 loop spans 15 amino acids. Here the CDR3 reads CASSLAGVGNTEAFF. The CDR3 DNA is TGTGCCAGCAGCTTAGCCGGGGTAGGGAACACTGAAGCTTTCTTT.

The rearrangement uses TRBV2 and TRBJ2-5; D might be TRBD2 (5 bases). The CDR3 runs to 14 residues. Trimming left V 4 bases short and J 2 bases short, with 11 bases between. Germline CDR1 reads SNHLY; CDR2 reads FYNNEI. The CDR3 region is CASSVARGQETQYF. CDR3 nucleotides: TGTGCCAGCAGTGTGGCACGGGGTCAAGAGACCCAGTACTTC.

The V gene is TRBV11-3, the J gene TRBJ1-1; TRBD1 is a possible D gene (5 bases). The germline CDR1 and CDR2 sequences are SGHNT and YENEEA. This CDR3 has 14 amino acids. Deletions cut 5 bases from V and 4 bases from J, with 14 bases between. This chain's CDR3 is CASSPGRVSTEAFF. The CDR3 DNA is TGTGCCAGCAGCCCGGGCAGGGTCAGCACTGAAGCTTTCTTT. Looking up the rest from reference TRBV11-3 and TRBJ1-1 gives the full variable domain: EAGVVQSPRYKIIEKKQPVAFWCNPISGHNTLYWYLQNLGQGPELLIRYENEEAVDDSQLPKDRFSAERLKGVDSTLKIQPAELGDSAVYLCASSPGRVSTEAFFGQGTRLTVV.

This sequence joins TRBV9 and TRBJ2-1; D is possibly TRBD2 (6 bases). The CDR3 covers 16 residues. Trimming shortened V by 7 bases and J by 4 bases, and 21 bases separated the two germline ends. Germline V gene sequence: CDR1 SGDLS, CDR2 YYNGEE. The DNA for the CDR3 is TGTGCCAGCGGACCCTCCGGGAGCAAGGATTACAATGAGCAGTTCTTC. Translating gives CASGPSGSKDYNEQFF.

This chain joins TRBV28 and TRBJ1-1, with 8 bases identical to TRBD1. Germline CDR1 reads MDHEN; CDR2 reads SYDVKM. V lost 6 bases to trimming and J lost 4 bases; unmatched junction nucleotides: 7. The CDR3 spans 14 residues. CDR3 loop: CASSSGQGPTEAFF. The CDR3 DNA sequence: TGTGCCAGCAGCTCAGGACAGGGTCCCACTGAAGCTTTCTTT.